This T cell receptor (beta chain) was recorded in a study of T-cell memory formation after mild COVID-19. In TCRdb, the 5' RACE reads were re-called with MiXCR into one record per CDR3 protein. Here the sample spans fewer than 400,000 distinct CDR3 sequences, about 16% being singletons. CDR1 and CDR2 (germline): SQVTM, ANQGSEA. V lost 7 bases, J lost 7 bases, and 16 bases lay in between. This CDR3 has 12 residues. Sequencing input: PBMCs or a T cell subset sorted from them (not recorded which). The receptor was isolated from a man between 18 and 29 years old who had mild COVID-19 (a few samples of this study predate the infection). Cell type and time point are not known. The J gene is TRBJ1-1, the V gene TRBV29-1; D is perhaps TRBD1 (5 bases). CDR3 nucleotide sequence: TGCAGCGCCGATCGGGGGACCTTTGAAGCTTTCTTT. This codes for CSADRGTFEAFF.